The clone carrying this TCR beta chain was detected only a few times. One end of the junction fails to match germline, which may point to a read error. These data are taken from a study of cytomegalovirus exposure and HLA in healthy donors. CDR3 length: 15 residues. Germline V CDR1 and CDR2: SGHAT, FQNNGV. The PCR used 60 Vbeta and 13 Jbeta primers. Sequencing was performed with immunoSEQ multiplex PCR; in TCRdb, only in-frame clones are kept and a portion is missing. The table shows 55,000 to 80,000 clones, with over 70% occurring only once. The sequenced sample consisted of PBMCs. The chain uses TRBV11-2 and TRBJ2-5; 8 bases line up with TRBD2. This sequence was found in a man in his fifties or sixties in good health and CMV-seropositive. CDR3 DNA sequence: TGTGCCAGCAGTTTAGCGGGGATCCGCCAAGAGACCCAGTACTTC. This gives the protein CASSLAGIRQETQYF.